This T cell receptor beta chain was documented in a study of identical twins. With template switching, a universal primer site was added, and the cDNA carried unique molecular identifiers. TCRdb called the 5' RACE reads again in MiXCR, with one record for every CDR3 protein. The sample lists roughly 470,000 distinct CDR3 sequences, more than 13% seen once, with approximately 0.98% in the top ten. Looked up from germline, CDR1 is MDHEN and CDR2 is SYDVKM. The CDR3 is made up of 16 amino acids. After removal of 5 bases from V and 0 bases from J, the junction contained 7 bases not matched to a gene. About this clonotype: The antigen is unknown.

The study, taken as a whole, reports: The abundant beta clonotypes from cord blood had fewer insertions, and memory repertoires had none of this.

The same data also went into a second study, on yellow fever vaccine responses in identical twins.

The sequence came from a woman aged 18-29 years in good health. Specimen: CD4+ T cells sorted from blood. The chain links TRBV28 to TRBJ2-1; 7 bases align to TRBD2. The CDR3, as DNA: TGTGCCAGCAGTGCTAGCGGAGGAAACTCCTACAATGAGCAGTTCTTC. The encoded protein is CASSASGGNSYNEQFF.